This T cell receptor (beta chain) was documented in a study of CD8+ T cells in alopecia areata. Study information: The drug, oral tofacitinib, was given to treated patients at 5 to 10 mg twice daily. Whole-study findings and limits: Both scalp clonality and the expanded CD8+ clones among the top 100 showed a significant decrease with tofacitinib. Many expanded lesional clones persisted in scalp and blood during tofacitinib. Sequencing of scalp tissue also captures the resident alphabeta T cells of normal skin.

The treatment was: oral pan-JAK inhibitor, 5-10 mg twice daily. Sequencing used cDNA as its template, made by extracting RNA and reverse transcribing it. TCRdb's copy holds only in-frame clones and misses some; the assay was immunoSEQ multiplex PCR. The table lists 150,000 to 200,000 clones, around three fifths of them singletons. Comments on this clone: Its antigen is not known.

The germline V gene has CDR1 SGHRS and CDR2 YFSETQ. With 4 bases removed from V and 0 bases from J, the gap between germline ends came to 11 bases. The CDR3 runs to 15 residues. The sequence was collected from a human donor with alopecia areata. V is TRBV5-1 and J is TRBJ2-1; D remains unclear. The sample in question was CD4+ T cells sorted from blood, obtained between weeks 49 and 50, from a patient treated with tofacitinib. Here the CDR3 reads CASSPSAISYNEQFF. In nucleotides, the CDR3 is TGCGCCAGCAGCCCCTCAGCGATCTCCTACAATGAGCAGTTCTTC.